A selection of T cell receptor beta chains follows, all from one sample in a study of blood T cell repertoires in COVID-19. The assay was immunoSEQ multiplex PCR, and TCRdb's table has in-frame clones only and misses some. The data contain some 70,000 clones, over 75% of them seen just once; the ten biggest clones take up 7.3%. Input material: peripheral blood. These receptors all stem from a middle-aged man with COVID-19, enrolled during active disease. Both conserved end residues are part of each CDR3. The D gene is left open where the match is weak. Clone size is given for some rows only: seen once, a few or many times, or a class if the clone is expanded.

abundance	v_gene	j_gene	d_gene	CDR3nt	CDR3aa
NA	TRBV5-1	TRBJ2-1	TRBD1	TGCGCCAGCAGCTCCCAACTACGCCGGGACAGCTACAATGAGCAGTTCTTC	CASSSQLRRDSYNEQFF
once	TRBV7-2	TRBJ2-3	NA	TGTGCCAGCAGCTCTAGCACAGATACGCAGTATTTT	CASSSSTDTQYF
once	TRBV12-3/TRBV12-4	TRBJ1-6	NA	TGTGCCAGCAGTTGGAACAGGGAAGGACCCCTCCACTTT	CASSWNREGPLHF
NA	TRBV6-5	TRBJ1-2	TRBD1	TGTGCCAGCAGAGGGGACAGCCCCTATGGCTACACCTTC	CASRGDSPYGYTF
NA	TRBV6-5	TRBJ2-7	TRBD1	TGTGCCAGCGGGCGGGACAGGGGGAGGAACGAGCAGTACTTC	CASGRDRGRNEQYF
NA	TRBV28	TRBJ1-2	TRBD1	TGTGCCAGCAGGCAGGGGACAGGGGGGGTCGGTGGCTACACCTTC	CASRQGTGGVGGYTF
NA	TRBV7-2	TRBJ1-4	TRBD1	TGTGCCAGCAGCGAAACAGGGGGGACTAATGAAAAACTGTTTTTT	CASSETGGTNEKLFF
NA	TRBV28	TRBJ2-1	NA	TGTGCCAGCAGCCCTGGGGCCCAGGGTTACAATGAGCAGTTCTTC	CASSPGAQGYNEQFF
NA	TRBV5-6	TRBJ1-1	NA	TGTGCCAGCAGCTTGTTCCGGACTGAAGCTTTCTTT	CASSLFRTEAFF
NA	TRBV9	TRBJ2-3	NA	TGTGCCAGCAGCGTAGGTGTAGAGACAGATACGCAGTATTTT	CASSVGVETDTQYF
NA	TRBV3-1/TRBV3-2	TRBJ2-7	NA	TGTGCCAGCAGCCAGACAGGTATACCTCCATCCGGCGAGCAGTACTTC	CASSQTGIPPSGEQYF
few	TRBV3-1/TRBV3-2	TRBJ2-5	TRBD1	TGTGCCAGCAGCCAAGCGGGGTACTCGGACAGGGGTCCCGGGGAGACCCAGTACTTC	CASSQAGYSDRGPGETQYF
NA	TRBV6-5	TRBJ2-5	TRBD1	TGTGCCAGCAGCCACGGGACAGTCCAAGAGACCCAGTACTTC	CASSHGTVQETQYF
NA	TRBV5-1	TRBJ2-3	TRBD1	TGCGCCAGCAAGGGACAGATAACTAGCACAGATACGCAGTATTTT	CASKGQITSTDTQYF
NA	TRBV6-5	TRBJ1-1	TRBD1	TGTGCCAGCAGCCCCGGACAGGGGCGGTCTGAAGCTTTCTTT	CASSPGQGRSEAFF
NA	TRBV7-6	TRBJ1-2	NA	TGTGCCAGCAGCTTAGGGAAGGGAACAGGCTATGGCTACACCTTC	CASSLGKGTGYGYTF
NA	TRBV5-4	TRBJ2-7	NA	TGTGCCAGCAGCTTGCTACAGACCGGCGACGAGCAGTACTTC	CASSLLQTGDEQYF
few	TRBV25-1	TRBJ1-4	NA	TGTGCCAGCAGTGACAGGCGGGTTAATGAAAAACTGTTTTTT	CASSDRRVNEKLFF